This T cell receptor (beta chain) was sequenced in a study of response to subunit inactivated influenza vaccine. Whole-study findings and limits: Each seasonal influenza vaccination, the authors suggested, recruits few new T cells.

CDR3 length: 15 amino acids. CDR1 is LGHDT, CDR2 YNNKEL, per germline (reference sequence). V gave up 1 base and J gave up 4 bases, with 13 bases separating them. TCRdb called the RT-PCR reads again in MiXCR, with one record for every CDR3 protein. The sample shows around 480,000 distinct CDR3 sequences, roughly 11% of them seen only once. Remarks on this clonotype: Its antigen is not identified.

The chain joins TRBV3-1 to TRBJ2-5; weak D call: TRBD2 (6 bases). The material was PBMCs from blood, obtained 40 to 50 days after vaccination. The source of this sequence is a man over 45 who received an inactivated influenza vaccine. CDR3 in amino acids: CASSQGASVRETQYF. CDR3 nucleotides: TGTGCCAGCAGCCAAGGGGCTAGCGTACGAGAGACCCAGTACTTC.